This T cell receptor (beta chain) was retrieved from a study of blood T cell repertoires in COVID-19. This table comes from immunoSEQ multiplex PCR, and its TCRdb copy is limited to in-frame clones, with some not included. The sample yields about 180,000 clones, 65% to 90% seen once. The J segment lost 3 bases and the V segment lost 4 bases, leaving 3 bases of the junction unmatched. Per germline, CDR1 SNHLY and CDR2 FYNNEI. The CDR3 covers 14 residues. J is TRBJ1-3 and V is TRBV2; 7 nucleotides agree with TRBD1. The sample consisted of peripheral blood. The receptor was isolated from a man between 50 and 59 years old with active or convalescent COVID-19. The CDR3 sequence: CASSAGGGGNTIYF. DNA of the CDR3: TGTGCCAGCAGTGCAGGGGGAGGTGGAAACACCATATATTTT.